The 2 T cell receptor beta chains given below trace back to one sample, sequenced in a study of cytomegalovirus exposure and HLA in healthy donors. Researchers ran the PCR with 60 Vbeta and 13 Jbeta primers. Only in-frame clones appear in the TCRdb table, and some are missing; sequencing was by immunoSEQ multiplex PCR. This sample has about 180,000 clones, with around 80% found just once. The sample comprised PBMCs. The receptors were gathered from a man younger than 35 in good health and CMV-seronegative.

The chain carries TRBV5-4 and TRBJ2-1; 9 bases are shared with TRBD1. Germline V gene lookup returns CDR1 SGHNT and CDR2 YYREEE (reference sequence). This CDR3 is 16 amino acids long. V gave up 4 bases and J gave up 3 bases; unmatched junction bases: 8. CDR3 loop: CASSPRTGDLYNEQFF. The CDR3 DNA sequence: TGTGCCAGCAGCCCCAGGACAGGGGACCTCTACAATGAGCAGTTCTTC.

The rearrangement uses TRBV2 and TRBJ1-2, with 7 bases identical to TRBD1. The V gene's germline CDR1 is SNHLY and CDR2 FYNNEI. The V gene end was trimmed by 4 bases and the J gene end by 8 bases; junction bases not matched to a gene: 13. This CDR3 is 15 amino acids long. CDR3 sequence (DNA): TGTGCCAGCAGTGGGGGGACAGCCTCTATTTGGGGCTACACCTTC. Translated, it gives CASSGGTASIWGYTF.